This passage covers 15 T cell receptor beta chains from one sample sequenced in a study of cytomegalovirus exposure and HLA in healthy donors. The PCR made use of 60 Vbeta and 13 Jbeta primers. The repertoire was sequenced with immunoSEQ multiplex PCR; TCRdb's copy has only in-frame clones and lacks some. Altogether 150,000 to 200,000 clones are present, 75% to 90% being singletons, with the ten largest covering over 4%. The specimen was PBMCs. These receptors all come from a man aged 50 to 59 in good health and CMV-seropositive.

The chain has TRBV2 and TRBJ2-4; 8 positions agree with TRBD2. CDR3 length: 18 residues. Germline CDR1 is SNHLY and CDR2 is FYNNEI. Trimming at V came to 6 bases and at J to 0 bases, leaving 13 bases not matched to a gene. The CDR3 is CASSSAGAGLVAKNIQYF. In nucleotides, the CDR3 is TGTGCCAGCAGCTCAGCGGGGGCAGGTCTCGTAGCCAAAAACATTCAGTACTTC. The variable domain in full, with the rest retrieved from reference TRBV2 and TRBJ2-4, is EPEVTQTPSHQVTQMGQEVILRCVPISNHLYFYWYRQILGQKVEFLVSFYNNEISEKSEIFDDQFSVERPDGSNFTLKIRSTKLEDSAMYFCASSSAGAGLVAKNIQYFGAGTRLSVL.

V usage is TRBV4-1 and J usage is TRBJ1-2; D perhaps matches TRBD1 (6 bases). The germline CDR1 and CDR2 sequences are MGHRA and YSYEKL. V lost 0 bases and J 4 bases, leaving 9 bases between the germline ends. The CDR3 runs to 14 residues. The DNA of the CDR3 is TGCGCCAGCAGCCAAGACAGGGGATTCTATGGCTACACCTTC. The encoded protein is CASSQDRGFYGYTF.

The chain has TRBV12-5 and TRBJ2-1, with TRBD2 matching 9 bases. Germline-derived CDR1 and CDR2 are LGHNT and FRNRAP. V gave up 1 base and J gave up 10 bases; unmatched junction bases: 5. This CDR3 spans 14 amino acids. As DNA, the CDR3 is TGTGCTAGTGGTTTGGGGGCTAGCGGGACCGAGCAGTTCTTC. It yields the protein CASGLGASGTEQFF.

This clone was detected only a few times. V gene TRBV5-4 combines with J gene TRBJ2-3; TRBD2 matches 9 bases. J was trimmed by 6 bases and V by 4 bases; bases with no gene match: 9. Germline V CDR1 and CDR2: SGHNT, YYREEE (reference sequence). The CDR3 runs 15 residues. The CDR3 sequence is CASSTGGTSWDTQYF. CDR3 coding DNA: TGTGCCAGCAGCACTGGGGGGACTAGCTGGGATACGCAGTATTTT.

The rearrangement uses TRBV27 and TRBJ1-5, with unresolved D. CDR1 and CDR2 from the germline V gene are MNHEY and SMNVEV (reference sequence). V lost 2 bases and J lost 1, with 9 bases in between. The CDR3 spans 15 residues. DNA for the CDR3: TGTGCCAGCAGTTTAGGTCAGACAAGCAATCAGCCCCAGCATTTT. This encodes CASSLGQTSNQPQHF.

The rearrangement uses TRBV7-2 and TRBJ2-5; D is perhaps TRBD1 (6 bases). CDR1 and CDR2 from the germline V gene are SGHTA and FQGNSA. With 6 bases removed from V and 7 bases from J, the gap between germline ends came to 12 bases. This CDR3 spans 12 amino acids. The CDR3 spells CASRQDSATQYF. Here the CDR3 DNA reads TGTGCCAGCAGGCAGGACAGCGCGACCCAGTACTTC.

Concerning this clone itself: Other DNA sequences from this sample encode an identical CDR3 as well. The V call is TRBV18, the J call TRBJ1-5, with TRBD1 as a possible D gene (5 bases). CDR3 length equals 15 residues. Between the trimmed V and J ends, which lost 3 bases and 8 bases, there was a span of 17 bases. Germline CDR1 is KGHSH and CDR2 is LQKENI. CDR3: CASSPSPGLQEPQHF. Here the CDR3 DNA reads TGTGCCAGCTCACCGTCTCCGGGACTTCAGGAGCCCCAGCATTTT.

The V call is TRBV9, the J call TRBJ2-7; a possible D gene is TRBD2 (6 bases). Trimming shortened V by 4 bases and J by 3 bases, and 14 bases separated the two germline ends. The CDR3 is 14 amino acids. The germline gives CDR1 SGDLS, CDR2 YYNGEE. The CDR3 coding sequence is TGTGCCAGCAGCCTAGCCGGGGGAAACTACGAGCAGTACTTC. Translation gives CASSLAGGNYEQYF.

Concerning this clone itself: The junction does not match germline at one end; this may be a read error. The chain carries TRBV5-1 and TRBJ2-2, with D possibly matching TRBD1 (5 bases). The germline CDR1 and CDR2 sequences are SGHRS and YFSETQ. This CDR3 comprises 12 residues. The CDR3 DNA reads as TGCGCCAGCAGCGATGGGGCCGGCGAGCTGTTTTTT. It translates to CASSDGAGELFF.

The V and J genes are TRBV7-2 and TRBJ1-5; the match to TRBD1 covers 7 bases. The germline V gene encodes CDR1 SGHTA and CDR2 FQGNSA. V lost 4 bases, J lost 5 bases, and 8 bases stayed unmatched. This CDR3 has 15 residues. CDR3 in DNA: TGTGCCAGCAGCTGGAGGGACAGCCCTCATCAGCCCCAGCATTTT. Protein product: CASSWRDSPHQPQHF.

The CDR3 nucleotides read TGTGCCAGCAGTCGGCGACAGGGGGTATACGAGCAGTACTTC. This translates into CASSRRQGVYEQYF. The chain uses TRBV2 and TRBJ2-7; 9 bases map to TRBD1. V shed 5 bases and J 4 bases; nucleotides not matched to a gene: 6. Germline CDR1 reads SNHLY; CDR2 reads FYNNEI. The CDR3 sequence is 14 residues long.

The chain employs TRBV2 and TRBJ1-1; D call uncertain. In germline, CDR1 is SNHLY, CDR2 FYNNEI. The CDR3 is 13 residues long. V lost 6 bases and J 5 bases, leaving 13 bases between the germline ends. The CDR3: CASRRDLGTEAFF. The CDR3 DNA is TGTGCCAGCAGGAGGGATCTGGGGACTGAAGCTTTCTTT.

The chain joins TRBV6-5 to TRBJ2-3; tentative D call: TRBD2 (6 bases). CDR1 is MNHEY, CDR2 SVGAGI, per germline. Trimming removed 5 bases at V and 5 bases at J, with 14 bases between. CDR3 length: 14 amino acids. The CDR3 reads CASSRDLSGDTQYF. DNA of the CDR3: TGTGCCAGCAGTCGGGACTTATCCGGAGATACGCAGTATTTT.

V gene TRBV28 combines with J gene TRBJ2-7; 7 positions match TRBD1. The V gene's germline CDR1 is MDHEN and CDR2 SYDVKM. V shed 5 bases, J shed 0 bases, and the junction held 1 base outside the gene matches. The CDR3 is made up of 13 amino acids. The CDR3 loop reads CASSPGGSYEQYF. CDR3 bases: TGTGCCAGCAGTCCAGGGGGCTCCTACGAGCAGTACTTC.

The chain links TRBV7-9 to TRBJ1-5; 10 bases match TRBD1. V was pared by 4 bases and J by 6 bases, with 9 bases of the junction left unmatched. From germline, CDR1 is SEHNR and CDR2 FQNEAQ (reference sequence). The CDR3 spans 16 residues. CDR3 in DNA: TGTGCCAGCAGCTACATCGGACAGGGGGGATTTCAGCCCCAGCATTTT. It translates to CASSYIGQGGFQPQHF.